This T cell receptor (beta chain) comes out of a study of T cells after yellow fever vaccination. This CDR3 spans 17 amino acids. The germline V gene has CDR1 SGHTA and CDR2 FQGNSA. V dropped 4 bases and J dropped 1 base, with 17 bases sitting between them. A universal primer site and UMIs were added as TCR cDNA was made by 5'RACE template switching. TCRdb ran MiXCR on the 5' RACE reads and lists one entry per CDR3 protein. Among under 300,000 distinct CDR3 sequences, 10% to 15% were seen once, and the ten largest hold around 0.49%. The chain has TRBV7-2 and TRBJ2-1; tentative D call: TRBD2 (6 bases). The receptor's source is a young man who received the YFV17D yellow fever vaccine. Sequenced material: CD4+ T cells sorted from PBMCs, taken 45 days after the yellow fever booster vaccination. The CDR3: CASSSTAGLGSYNEQFF. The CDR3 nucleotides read TGTGCCAGCAGCTCCACGGCGGGGTTAGGGTCCTACAATGAGCAGTTCTTC.